This T cell receptor beta chain appears in the sequencing data of a study of CD8 T cells in ankylosing spondylitis (dated by TCRdb to 2016 to 2017). As for the study more broadly: The study profiled T cell receptor beta repertoires in healthy donors and ankylosing spondylitis patients to find disease-linked TCR variants. In total, the full study cohort was made up of some 100 healthy donors and 25 to 30 ankylosing spondylitis patients. Samples of peripheral blood were taken, and for ankylosing spondylitis patients, synovial fluid was collected as well. Points the paper makes about the study in general: Some motif variants had previously been reported in the synovial fluid and blood of reactive arthritis patients, which suggests shared mechanisms of disease initiation. According to the report, matched synovial fluid samples from ankylosing spondylitis patients were significantly enriched for the disease-linked clones. A CD8+ phenotype was shown by the disease-linked clones, which were found at relatively low frequencies in peripheral blood. Blood from ankylosing spondylitis patients appeared to be characterized by a TCR beta motif made up of eight highly homologous amino acid variants.

This clonotype was picked up a small number of times. No antigen is known for it. The sample holds no much larger clone one base away, and base qualities are not on file. Instrument used: Illumina HiSeq 2500. Quantitative 5'-RACE with molecular barcodes was the method used to prepare the TCR beta libraries. As for how the authors treated the data: Disease-linked TCR variants were identified with a new computational method built on a probabilistic model of VDJ rearrangement. TCRdb handled the public reads itself, with Q25 trimming in fastp and clone calling in MiXCR, and kept productive beta chains. For every CDR3 protein sequence, its rows merge into one entry that carries the most common genes and DNA. For this entry, the V and J calls and clone size follow TCRdb and not the study's own pipeline. Recorded for this sample are roughly 370,000 distinct CDR3 sequences; 20% to 25% of them occurred a single time. Approximately 15% of the sample is held by the ten biggest clonotypes.

Sequencing input: blood, either unsorted or a sorted T cell fraction (not recorded which). This TCR derives from a male donor with ankylosing spondylitis.

DNA sequence: TGTGCCAGCAGTGTGGGACAGGCCAGAAACACCATATATTTT. Its translation reads: CASSVGQARNTIYF. The chain links TRBV28 with TRBJ1-3, and 8 junction bases match TRBD1. Unmatched junction bases come to 5, with V trimmed by 5 bases and J by 5 bases. Sequences MDHEN (CDR1) and SYDVKM (CDR2) are obtained from the germline V gene. Reading from cysteine to phenylalanine, the CDR3 counts 14 amino acids. CDR3 DNA only is kept here, 42 bases in frame from base 1. With the rest looked up from the reference TRBV28 and TRBJ1-3 genes rather than sequenced, the full variable domain is DVKVTQSSRYLVKRTGEKVFLECVQDMDHENMFWYRQDPGLGLRLIYFSYDVKMKEKGDIPEGYSVSREKKERFSLILESASTNQTSMYLCASSVGQARNTIYFGEGSWLTVV.